Below are 30 T cell receptor beta chains sequenced from a single sample in a study of synovial regulatory T cells in juvenile arthritis. Produced via immunoSEQ multiplex PCR; TCRdb's table is partial and in-frame only. This sample's clone table lists about 10,000 clones. The material sequenced was Treg cells from blood. Subset reported: remaining (HLA-DR-negative) circulating blood Treg cells. The receptors stem from a donor younger than 30 with juvenile idiopathic arthritis.

The CDR3 loop is CASRAYGQGYGPLHF. J is TRBJ1-6 and V is TRBV6-5; TCRdb lists TRBD1, though no DNA is available to test this call. Germline CDR1 MNHEY, CDR2 SVGAGI. The CDR3 sequence is 15 residues long. A DNA sequence was not provided.

The chain couples TRBV5-1 to TRBJ2-7; the TCRdb D gene call, TRBD1, has no DNA to confirm it. This CDR3 is 17 amino acids long. There is no recorded DNA. CDR1 is SGHRS and CDR2 is YFSETQ in the germline V gene. CDR3 loop: CASSSRPPGQGAGEQYF.

The genes are TRBV6-5 and TRBJ2-7; TCRdb's D gene call, TRBD2, goes unchecked for lack of DNA. Germline values: CDR1 MNHEY, CDR2 SVGAGI. CDR3 size: 15 residues. No DNA is listed. This chain's CDR3 is CASSYGTSGVYEQYF.

V gene TRBV6-6 combines with J gene TRBJ1-1; TCRdb's D call of TRBD1 is untestable without DNA. Germline-derived CDR1 and CDR2 are MNHNY and SVGAGI (reference sequence). The CDR3 contains 15 residues. No DNA was logged. CDR3 sequence reads: CASSYVGSRNTEAFF.

The chain couples TRBV18 to TRBJ2-7. The length of the CDR3 is 16 residues. The DNA is unrecorded. The germline V gene has CDR1 KGHSH and CDR2 LQKENI. The CDR3 here is CASSPPRPGPSYEQYF.

V is TRBV19 and J is TRBJ1-1. Per germline, CDR1 LNHDA and CDR2 SQIVND (reference sequence). This CDR3 contains 15 residues. This entry has no DNA. The CDR3 protein is CASSIGMGTYTEAFF. Using reference TRBV19 and TRBJ1-1 for the parts outside the CDR3, the full variable domain is DGGITQSPKYLFRKEGQNVTLSCEQNLNHDAMYWYRQDPGQGLRLIYYSQIVNDFQKGDIAEGYSVSREKKESFPLTVTSAQKNPTAFYLCASSIGMGTYTEAFFGQGTRLTVV.

The chain carries TRBV5-4 and TRBJ1-2; the TCRdb D gene call, TRBD1, has no DNA to confirm it. Germline V gene data show CDR1 as SGHNT and CDR2 as YYREEE (reference sequence). The CDR3 is 16 amino acids. No DNA was logged. CDR3 residues: CASSQVVHRGNYGYTF.

This clone is called medium-sized based on its frequency. The V and J genes are TRBV28 and TRBJ1-3. This CDR3 has 11 amino acids. No DNA has been recorded. Germline V gene data show CDR1 as MDHEN and CDR2 as SYDVKM. The CDR3: CASSLINTIYF.

The chain has TRBV19 and TRBJ1-3; TCRdb picks TRBD1, but there is no DNA to check that call. Germline CDR1 is LNHDA and CDR2 is SQIVND (reference sequence). The CDR3 runs to 15 residues. The entry carries no DNA sequence. This CDR3 reads CASSLKTGAGNTIYF. Full variable domain (rest looked up from reference TRBV19 and TRBJ1-3): DGGITQSPKYLFRKEGQNVTLSCEQNLNHDAMYWYRQDPGQGLRLIYYSQIVNDFQKGDIAEGYSVSREKKESFPLTVTSAQKNPTAFYLCASSLKTGAGNTIYFGEGSWLTVV.

The J gene is TRBJ1-1, the V gene TRBV10-3. CDR1 is ENHRY, CDR2 SYGVKD, per germline. The CDR3 is 13 residues long. Only the protein sequence is given. CDR3 residues: CAISAGPNTEAFF.

This chain connects TRBV19 to TRBJ1-3; the D call from TCRdb, TRBD1, cannot be confirmed without DNA. The CDR3 spans 15 residues. The coding DNA is unavailable. Germline V gives CDR1 LNHDA, CDR2 SQIVND (reference sequence). The CDR3 here is CASRSYGTSGNTIYF. The whole variable domain, filled in from reference TRBV19 and TRBJ1-3, reads DGGITQSPKYLFRKEGQNVTLSCEQNLNHDAMYWYRQDPGQGLRLIYYSQIVNDFQKGDIAEGYSVSREKKESFPLTVTSAQKNPTAFYLCASRSYGTSGNTIYFGEGSWLTVV.

The genes are TRBV7-9 and TRBJ2-7; the D call from TCRdb, TRBD2, cannot be confirmed without DNA. CDR1 and CDR2 (germline): SEHNR, FQNEAQ (reference sequence). The CDR3 has 13 amino acids. The entry carries no DNA sequence. The chain's CDR3 is CASSSVSPGEQYF.

The chain carries TRBV14 and TRBJ1-1. In germline, CDR1 is SGHDN, CDR2 FVKESK. This CDR3 has 17 residues. This entry has no DNA. This CDR3 reads CASSPLVGGWGGTEAFF.

This rearrangement joins TRBV27 to TRBJ1-2; TCRdb picks TRBD1, but there is no DNA to check that call. CDR1 MNHEY and CDR2 SMNVEV come from the germline V gene (reference sequence). The CDR3 has 14 residues. Only the protein is on record. The CDR3 reads CASSPLTGAYGYTF.

The chain carries TRBV6-4 and TRBJ1-1; the TCRdb D gene call, TRBD1, has no DNA to confirm it. Germline CDR1 and CDR2: MRHNA and SNTAGT. The CDR3 totals 13 residues. There is no recorded DNA. The CDR3 protein is CASSGTVYTEAFF.

The chain links TRBV5-1 to TRBJ1-4; no DNA is available, so the TRBD1 call from TCRdb remains unchecked. Germline assignment: CDR1 SGHRS and CDR2 YFSETQ. The CDR3 runs to 14 residues. There is no recorded DNA. CDR3: CASSVGQINEKLFF.

J is TRBJ2-7 and V is TRBV4-1. CDR1 MGHRA and CDR2 YSYEKL come from the germline V gene. The CDR3 extends over 13 amino acids. No DNA is listed. The CDR3 spells CASSQDLRDEQYF.

This chain links TRBV4-3 with TRBJ1-3; TCRdb's D gene call, TRBD1, goes unchecked for lack of DNA. CDR1 is LGHNA, CDR2 YSLEER, per germline. CDR3 length: 16 residues. The DNA is unrecorded. Here the CDR3 reads CASSPYSQGGGNTIYF.

This sequence joins TRBV5-6 and TRBJ2-7; TCRdb proposes TRBD1, but this gene call is untestable without DNA. Germline assignment: CDR1 SGHDT and CDR2 YYEEEE. The CDR3 is 15 residues long. A DNA sequence was not provided. Here the CDR3 reads CASSEAPGYSYEQYF.

The rearrangement uses TRBV18 and TRBJ1-2; with no DNA, the TCRdb D assignment of TRBD1 cannot be verified. This CDR3 is built from 16 residues. The DNA is unrecorded. The germline V gene encodes CDR1 KGHSH and CDR2 LQKENI. CDR3 protein: CASSLFRDRVNYGYTF.

The rearrangement links TRBV9 to TRBJ2-2; TCRdb's D call, TRBD2, is unchecked because there is no DNA. The CDR3 totals 13 residues. No DNA is recorded. Germline lookup yields CDR1 SGDLS and CDR2 YYNGEE. This chain's CDR3 is CASSPRVTGELFF.

This chain joins TRBV2 and TRBJ1-2. Germline CDR1 reads SNHLY; CDR2 reads FYNNEI. The CDR3 sequence is 10 residues long. DNA is not on record. This CDR3 is CASSDLLNTF.

The chain recombines TRBV10-3 with TRBJ2-7; TCRdb names TRBD1, which stays unverified in the absence of DNA. Germline V gives CDR1 ENHRY, CDR2 SYGVKD. The CDR3 is 16 residues long. No coding sequence is recorded. The CDR3 reads CAISGPPDRFAYEQYF.

This sequence joins TRBV6-4 and TRBJ2-1; the TRBD1 assignment by TCRdb is unverifiable without DNA. This CDR3 contains 13 residues. No DNA is listed. Looked up from germline, CDR1 is MRHNA and CDR2 is SNTAGT. The CDR3 loop reads CASSRDRYNEQFF.

J is TRBJ1-2 and V is TRBV18; TCRdb picks TRBD1, but there is no DNA to check that call. CDR3 length: 15 residues. The coding DNA is unavailable. CDR1 and CDR2 (germline): KGHSH, LQKENI. The CDR3 sequence is CASSPPPGLNYGYTF.

The chain combines TRBV10-2 with TRBJ1-2. Germline CDR1 reads WSHSY; CDR2 reads SAAADI. The CDR3 contains 12 residues. There is no recorded DNA. This CDR3 reads CASSGTAYGYTF.

This chain links TRBV2 with TRBJ2-2; TCRdb reports TRBD1, a call that lacks DNA to check it against. Looked up from germline, CDR1 is SNHLY and CDR2 is FYNNEI. The CDR3 totals 13 residues. The DNA is unrecorded. CDR3 region: CARTGMSTGELFF.

This rearrangement joins TRBV4-1 to TRBJ2-7; TCRdb's D call of TRBD1 is untestable without DNA. Germline loops: CDR1 MGHRA, CDR2 YSYEKL. The CDR3 contains 14 residues. DNA is not recorded here. The CDR3 region is CASSQDLTAGEQYF.

The CDR3 reads CASSPPSGGAFEQYF. The chain combines TRBV18 with TRBJ2-7; with no DNA, the TCRdb D assignment of TRBD2 cannot be verified. The V gene's germline CDR1 is KGHSH and CDR2 LQKENI. The CDR3 extends over 15 amino acids. This entry has no DNA.

The V call is TRBV19, the J call TRBJ2-3; absent DNA, TCRdb's TRBD1 call cannot be checked. The CDR3 covers 14 residues. Nucleotide data are not available. CDR1 LNHDA and CDR2 SQIVND come from the germline V gene (reference sequence). The CDR3 spells CASSIGGGWDTQYF.